This T cell receptor (beta chain) was captured by sequencing in a study of chemoradiotherapy in HPV16-positive cancers. In the study overall: Candidate HPV-specific T-cell clones and common TCR motifs came from functional assays in a couple of HPV16-positive patients. Broader study findings: For HPV16-positive patients, expanding HPV-responsive T cells associated with longer recurrence-free survival. Functional assays defining HPV-specific T cells used only a couple of HPV16-positive patients.

Measured with immunoSEQ multiplex PCR; TCRdb has only the in-frame clones, and not every one. The table includes about 880 clones, roughly 77% detected once. Details on this clone: The antigen remains undetermined.

Germline assignment: CDR1 SGHAT and CDR2 FQNNGV. V was cut by 5 bases and J by 8 bases, with 21 bases left in between. There are 15 residues in the CDR3. The chain links TRBV11-2 to TRBJ1-2; D is ambiguous. The TCR comes from a human donor with HPV-associated anogenital cancer. This sample comprised tumor tissue, obtained from a patient who underwent chemoradiotherapy. For the CDR3, the DNA is TGTGCCAGCAGCCTTAGGACCGCCGACCCTAGGGGCTACACCTTC. Translating gives CASSLRTADPRGYTF.